A single T cell receptor beta chain is shown here with its context. The sample comes from a study of blood T cell repertoires in COVID-19. Study context: Samples of COVID-19 (acute and convalescent) were obtained from the United States, Italy and Spain. PBMCs, B-cell-depleted T cells, or T cells were the source of the cDNA or gDNA that made up the material.

The V gene's germline CDR1 is SNHLY and CDR2 FYNNEI. This CDR3 spans 14 amino acids. The ends lost 6 bases at V and 8 bases at J; junction bases unmatched: 10. Generated by immunoSEQ multiplex PCR, the TCRdb table keeps only in-frame clones and is missing some. The sample shows about 59,000 clones, 80% of them seen only once. The chain employs TRBV2 and TRBJ2-1, with 7 nucleotides matching TRBD1. The material sequenced was peripheral blood. The sequence was collected from a man aged 55 to 69 with acute or convalescent COVID-19. The CDR3: CASRKGGEGHEQFF. Written as DNA, the CDR3 is TGTGCCAGCAGGAAAGGGGGCGAGGGCCATGAGCAGTTCTTC.